The rows below give T cell receptor beta chains drawn from one sample of a study of PD-1 blockade in classical Hodgkin lymphoma. The method was immunoSEQ multiplex PCR; TCRdb's version includes in-frame clones alone and lacks a portion of them. The sample consists of 50,000 or so clones, roughly 86% of them appearing once. The specimen was peripheral blood mononuclear cells (PBMCs), collected before the fourth cycle of nivolumab. The receptors derive from a human donor with classical Hodgkin lymphoma. CDR3s include the opening cysteine and the closing phenylalanine or tryptophan. Each record gives: clone size, V gene, CDR3 protein. Some rows mark clone size as missing; the rest say once, few, many or name a class of expanded clone.

clone size: once
V gene: TRBV6-1
CDR3 protein: CASSSGSNEKLFF

clone size: NA
V gene: TRBV9
CDR3 protein: CASSVGQGRTDTGELFF

clone size: NA
V gene: TRBV6-5
CDR3 protein: CASSLAGGFYNEQFF

clone size: NA
V gene: TRBV28
CDR3 protein: CASSRDQGNNQPQHF

clone size: few
V gene: TRBV5-1
CDR3 protein: CASSWRGDTGELFF

clone size: NA
V gene: TRBV7-9
CDR3 protein: CASSLAPGQRTNTGELFF

clone size: NA
V gene: TRBV11-2
CDR3 protein: CASSTVNYGYTF

clone size: NA
V gene: TRBV7-9
CDR3 protein: CASSPVGSNQPQHF

clone size: NA
V gene: TRBV28
CDR3 protein: CASRAGLATYNEQFF

clone size: NA
V gene: TRBV11-2
CDR3 protein: CASSLMSGRDYEQYF

clone size: few
V gene: TRBV7-2
CDR3 protein: CASSPRDEQYF

clone size: NA
V gene: TRBV5-1
CDR3 protein: CASSSTPTNEKLFF

clone size: NA
V gene: TRBV10-3
CDR3 protein: CAISELTPRRTEAFF

clone size: once
V gene: TRBV5-5
CDR3 protein: CASSSRVPNTGELFF